These T cell receptor beta chains were read from a single sample in a study of blood T cell repertoires in COVID-19. Sequencing used immunoSEQ multiplex PCR; TCRdb keeps in-frame clones, though not all of them. The sample contains 150,000 to 200,000 clones, over 75% of which appear only once. The sample taken for sequencing was peripheral blood. Receptors originate from a man aged 55 to 70 with active or convalescent COVID-19. Each CDR3 is given with its conserved first and last residue. A D gene is named only where the DNA matches it firmly. The size entry is marked missing in some rows and otherwise reads once, few, many or a size class.

TRBJ2-7 TRBV7-2 once - CASSLGRATDVQYF TGTGCCAGCAGCTTAGGGAGGGCGACAGACGTGCAGTACTTC
TRBJ2-3 TRBV19 - - CASRRGGTVGDTQYF TGTGCCAGTAGGAGGGGGGGGACCGTAGGAGATACGCAGTATTTT
TRBJ1-4 TRBV19 once - CASTSVGGQGNEKLFF -
TRBJ2-7 TRBV2 - - CASSTGLEQYF TGTGCCAGCAGTACTGGACTAGAGCAGTACTTC
TRBJ1-5 TRBV16 - - CASSSGTQNQPQHF TGTGCCAGCAGCTCCGGGACACAGAATCAGCCCCAGCATTTT
TRBJ1-5 TRBV27 - - CASSLSWSSEQPQHF TGTGCCAGCAGTTTATCTTGGAGCTCTGAGCAGCCCCAGCATTTT
TRBJ2-3 TRBV25-1 - - CATMEVGTDTQYF TGTGCCACAATGGAGGTGGGGACAGATACGCAGTATTTT
TRBJ2-1 TRBV25-1 - - CASSIDEQFF TGTGCCAGCAGTATCGATGAGCAGTTCTTC
TRBJ1-1 TRBV12-3/TRBV12-4 - - CASSFLRGTEAFF TGTGCCAGCAGTTTCCTGCGGGGAACTGAAGCTTTCTTT
TRBJ1-4 TRBV9 - - CASSVGTGTTNEKLFF TGTGCCAGCAGCGTAGGAACAGGGACAACTAATGAAAAACTGTTTTTT
TRBJ1-3 TRBV9 medium-sized - CASSVVPTPGNTIYF TGTGCCAGCAGCGTAGTCCCTACCCCCGGAAACACCATATATTTT
TRBJ2-5 TRBV2 - - CASSGYGQGNAGGLETQYF TGTGCCAGCAGTGGCTATGGACAGGGGAACGCGGGGGGACTGGAGACCCAGTACTTC
TRBJ2-6 TRBV5-6 - - CASSWDWDSGANVLTF TGTGCCAGCAGCTGGGACTGGGACTCTGGGGCCAACGTCCTGACTTTC
TRBJ2-2 TRBV5-1 medium-sized TRBD2 CASTLGLAGDGNTGELFF TGCGCCAGCACCCTCGGACTAGCGGGAGATGGGAACACCGGGGAGCTGTTTTTT
TRBJ1-4 TRBV11-2 - - CASSFGGGEKLFF TGTGCCAGCAGCTTCGGAGGTGGGGAAAAACTGTTTTTT
TRBJ2-3 TRBV9 - - CASSVGTILTDTQYF TGTGCCAGCAGCGTGGGCACAATCCTCACAGATACGCAGTATTTT
TRBJ1-4 TRBV5-1 - TRBD1 CASSPTGTNEKLFF TGCGCCAGCAGCCCGACAGGGACTAATGAAAAACTGTTTTTT
TRBJ1-1 TRBV7-2 once - CASSLKDRREAFF TGTGCCAGCAGCTTAAAAGACAGGAGGGAAGCTTTCTTT
TRBJ1-2 TRBV7-9 - - CASSLASSFHGYTF TGTGCCAGCAGCTTAGCTTCTTCCTTTCATGGCTACACCTTC
TRBJ2-3 TRBV3-1/TRBV3-2 - TRBD2 CASSQVTGGDTQYF TGTGCCAGCAGCCAAGTTACGGGGGGTGATACGCAGTATTTT
TRBJ1-5 TRBV2 - TRBD1 CASSEEGGGNQPQHF TGTGCCAGCAGTGAAGAAGGGGGCGGCAATCAGCCCCAGCATTTT
TRBJ1-2 TRBV19 - - CASSIATTSRGNGYTF TGTGCCAGTAGTATAGCCACTACGTCGCGAGGGAATGGCTACACCTTC
TRBJ2-5 TRBV28 - - CASSLEGPKTQYF TGTGCCAGCAGTTTGGAGGGGCCGAAGACCCAGTACTTC
TRBJ1-5 TRBV6-6 - TRBD1 CDRPGQYSNQPQHF TGTGACAGACCGGGACAGTATAGCAATCAGCCCCAGCATTTT
TRBJ2-5 TRBV7-7 - - CASSLGRGPWETQYF TGTGCTAGCAGCTTAGGGAGGGGGCCCTGGGAGACCCAGTACTTC
TRBJ2-2 TRBV6-5 few TRBD2 CASSYSAGGPPGELFF TGTGCCAGCAGTTACTCTGCGGGAGGGCCCCCCGGGGAGCTGTTTTTT
TRBJ2-7 TRBV3-1/TRBV3-2 - - CASSQGGSGKTYEQYF TGTGCCAGCAGCCAAGGGGGAAGCGGCAAAACCTACGAGCAGTACTTC
TRBJ2-1 TRBV5-8 - TRBD2 CASSSRLAGSNEQFF TGTGCCAGCAGCTCCCGACTAGCGGGAAGCAATGAGCAGTTCTTC
TRBJ1-5 TRBV2 - - CASSPEAQQPQHF TGTGCCAGCAGCCCCGAGGCACAACAGCCCCAGCATTTT
TRBJ1-2 TRBV5-5 - - CASSLLRPQGYGYTF TGTGCCAGCAGCTTGCTTAGGCCCCAGGGTTATGGCTACACCTTC
TRBJ2-7 TRBV5-1 - - CASSPQSGGGEQYF TGCGCCAGCAGCCCCCAAAGTGGGGGCGGCGAGCAGTACTTC
TRBJ2-5 TRBV7-7 - - CASSLRPGSGTQYF TGTGCCAGCAGCCTCCGGCCCGGTTCAGGGACCCAGTACTTC
TRBJ1-2 TRBV5-1 few TRBD1 CASRDRDYGYTF TGCGCCAGCAGGGACAGGGACTATGGCTACACCTTC
TRBJ2-5 TRBV28 - TRBD2 CASRERGRWEETQYF TGTGCCAGCAGAGAGCGGGGGAGATGGGAAGAGACCCAGTACTTC
TRBJ1-5 TRBV19 - - CASSIGTGGMSSNQPQHF TGTGCCAGTAGTATAGGAACAGGCGGGATGAGTAGCAATCAGCCCCAGCATTTT
TRBJ1-1 TRBV7-9 - - CASSSGSSQGAFF TGTGCCAGCAGCTCCGGGTCTTCCCAGGGAGCTTTCTTT
TRBJ2-5 TRBV7-9 few - CASSPVARQETQYF TGTGCCAGCAGCCCCGTGGCTAGACAAGAGACCCAGTACTTC
TRBJ1-1 TRBV9 - TRBD1 CASSAGQGNTEAFF TGTGCCAGCAGCGCCGGACAGGGTAACACTGAAGCTTTCTTT
TRBJ2-7 TRBV16 - - CASSQSRHQQYF TGTGCCAGCAGCCAATCCCGACACCAGCAGTACTTC
TRBJ1-5 TRBV7-9 - - CASSGTLNQPQHF TGTGCCAGTTCCGGGACACTTAATCAGCCCCAGCATTTT
TRBJ2-7 TRBV9 - - CASSVQGGPDEQYF TGTGCCAGCAGCGTACAGGGGGGCCCGGACGAGCAGTACTTC
TRBJ2-2 TRBV10-3 - - CAISEQYTGELFF TGTGCCATCAGTGAACAGTACACCGGGGAGCTGTTTTTT
TRBJ1-5 TRBV19 - - CASSRQGNQPQHF TGTGCCAGTAGTCGACAGGGCAATCAGCCCCAGCATTTT
TRBJ1-1 TRBV5-1 few - CASSNRVSGTEAFF TGCGCCAGCAGCAACCGGGTTAGTGGGACTGAAGCTTTCTTT
TRBJ1-1 TRBV5-6 - TRBD1 CASRPRTGTTYWNTEAFF TGTGCCAGCAGGCCACGGACAGGGACAACTTACTGGAACACTGAAGCTTTCTTT
TRBJ2-7 TRBV3-1/TRBV3-2 - TRBD1 CASRGTGSNEQYF TGTGCCAGCAGGGGGACAGGGTCTAACGAGCAGTACTTC
TRBJ2-5 TRBV3-1/TRBV3-2 - TRBD1 CASSQEGQGLRETQYF TGTGCCAGCAGCCAAGAGGGACAGGGGCTTAGAGAGACCCAGTACTTC
TRBJ1-1 TRBV7-2 - - CASSWRGLTMNTEAFF TGTGCCAGCAGCTGGAGGGGACTGACGATGAACACTGAAGCTTTCTTT
TRBJ2-1 TRBV27 - TRBD2 CASQRLAGDNEQFF TGTGCCAGCCAAAGACTAGCGGGAGACAATGAGCAGTTCTTC
TRBJ1-3 TRBV10-1 once - CASNQTVSGNTIYF TGCGCCAGCAACCAGACAGTCTCTGGAAACACCATATATTTT
TRBJ1-4 TRBV7-8 - TRBD1 CASSLQYRGAGEKLFF TGTGCCAGCAGCTTACAATACAGGGGTGCAGGTGAAAAACTGTTTTTT
TRBJ2-1 TRBV5-1 - TRBD2 CASRLAGVDEQFF TGCGCCAGCCGATTAGCGGGGGTGGATGAGCAGTTCTTC
TRBJ2-5 TRBV28 few TRBD2 CASSLLAGGETQYF TGTGCCAGCAGTTTACTTGCGGGAGGGGAGACCCAGTACTTC
TRBJ2-5 TRBV28 - TRBD1 CASSLPLGQVGGKETQYF TGTGCCAGCAGTTTACCCCTGGGACAGGTTGGAGGGAAAGAGACCCAGTACTTC
TRBJ1-5 TRBV6-5 - - CASTGNNQPQHF TGTGCCAGTACGGGGAACAATCAGCCCCAGCATTTT